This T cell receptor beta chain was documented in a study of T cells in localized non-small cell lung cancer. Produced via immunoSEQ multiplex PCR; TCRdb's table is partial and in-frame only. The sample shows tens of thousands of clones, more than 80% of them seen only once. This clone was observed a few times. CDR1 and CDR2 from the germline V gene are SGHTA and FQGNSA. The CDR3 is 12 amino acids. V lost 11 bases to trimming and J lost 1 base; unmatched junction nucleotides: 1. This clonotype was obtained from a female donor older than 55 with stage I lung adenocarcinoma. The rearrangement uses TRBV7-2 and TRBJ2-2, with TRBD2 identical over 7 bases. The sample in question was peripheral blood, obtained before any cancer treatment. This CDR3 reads CALAGNTGELFF. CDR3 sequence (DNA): TGTGCCTTAGCGGGGAACACCGGGGAGCTGTTTTTT.